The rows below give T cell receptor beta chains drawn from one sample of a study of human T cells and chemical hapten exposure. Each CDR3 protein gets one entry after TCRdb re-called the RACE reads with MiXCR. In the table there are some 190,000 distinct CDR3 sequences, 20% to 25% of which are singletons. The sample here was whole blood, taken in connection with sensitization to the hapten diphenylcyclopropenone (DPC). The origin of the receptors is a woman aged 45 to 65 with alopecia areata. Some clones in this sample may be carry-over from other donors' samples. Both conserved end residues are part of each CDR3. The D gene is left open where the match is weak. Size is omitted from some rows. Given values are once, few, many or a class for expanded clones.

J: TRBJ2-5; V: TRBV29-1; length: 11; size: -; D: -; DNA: TGCAGCGTTGAGGCTCCAGAGACCCAGTACTTC; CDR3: CSVEAPETQYF
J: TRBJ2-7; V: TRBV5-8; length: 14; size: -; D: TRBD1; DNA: TGTGCCAGCAGGGTCGACAGGGGACCCTACGAGCAGTACTTC; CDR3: CASRVDRGPYEQYF
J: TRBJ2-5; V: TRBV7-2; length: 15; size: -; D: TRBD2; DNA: TGTGCCAGCACCCGAACGGGACTAGCATCCGAGACCCAGTACTTC; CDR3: CASTRTGLASETQYF
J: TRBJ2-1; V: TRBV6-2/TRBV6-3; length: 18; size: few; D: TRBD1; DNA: TGTGCCAGCACCCGACTTACAGGGGGAGGAATCTCCTACAATGAGCAGTTCTTC; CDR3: CASTRLTGGGISYNEQFF
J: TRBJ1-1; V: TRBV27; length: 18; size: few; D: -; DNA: TGTGCCAGCAGCCTCTTCCCCTTACCGGGACCCAGGGACACTGAAGCTTTCTTT; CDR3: CASSLFPLPGPRDTEAFF
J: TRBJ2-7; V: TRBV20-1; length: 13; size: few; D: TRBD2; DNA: TGCAGTGCCTGGACTAGCGGCACCTACGAGCAGTACTTC; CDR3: CSAWTSGTYEQYF
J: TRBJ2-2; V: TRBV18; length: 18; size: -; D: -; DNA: TGTGCCAGCTCCCCATTATGGAATAGCGGAAGAAACACCGGGGAGCTGTTTTTT; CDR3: CASSPLWNSGRNTGELFF
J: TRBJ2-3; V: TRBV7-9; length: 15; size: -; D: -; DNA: TGTGCCAGCAGCTTAGTTCGCGGGATCCCAGATACGCAGTATTTT; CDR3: CASSLVRGIPDTQYF
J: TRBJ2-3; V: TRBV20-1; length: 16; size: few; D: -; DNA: TGCAGTGCTAGTGCGGGCTGGGGATTGGGCACAGATACGCAGTATTTT; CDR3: CSASAGWGLGTDTQYF
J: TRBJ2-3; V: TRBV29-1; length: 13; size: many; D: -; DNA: TGCAGCGTTGAGTTCCGGGGCACAGATACGCAGTATTTT; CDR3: CSVEFRGTDTQYF
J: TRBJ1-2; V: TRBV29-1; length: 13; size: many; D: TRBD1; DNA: TGCAGCGTCGCAGACAGGGGGCCCTATGGCTACACCTTC; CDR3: CSVADRGPYGYTF
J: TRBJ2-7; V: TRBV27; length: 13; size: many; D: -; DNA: TGTGCCAGCAGTTTATCGAAGGTCTACGAGCAGTACTTC; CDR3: CASSLSKVYEQYF
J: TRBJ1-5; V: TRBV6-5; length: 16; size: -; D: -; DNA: TGTGCCAGCAGATCTACCTACAGGGTCGAAAATCAGCCCCAGCATTTT; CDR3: CASRSTYRVENQPQHF
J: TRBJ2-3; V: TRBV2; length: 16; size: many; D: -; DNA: TGTGCCAGCAGTCTCGGGGGTGGCGGCGGCGCAGATACGCAGTATTTT; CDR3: CASSLGGGGGADTQYF
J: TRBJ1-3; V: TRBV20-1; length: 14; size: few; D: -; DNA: TGCAGTGCTAGGAATCTGAGTCTTGGAAACACCATATATTTT; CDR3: CSARNLSLGNTIYF
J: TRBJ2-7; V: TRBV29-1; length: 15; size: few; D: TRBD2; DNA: TGCAGCGTTGGAGCGACTAGCGGGAGGTTATCGGAGCAGTACTTC; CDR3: CSVGATSGRLSEQYF
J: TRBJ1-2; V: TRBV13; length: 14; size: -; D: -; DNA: TGTGCCAGCAGCCCCGGCGCGACAGCGGAAGGCTACACCTTC; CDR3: CASSPGATAEGYTF
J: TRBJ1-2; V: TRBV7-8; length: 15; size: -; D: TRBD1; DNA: TGTGCCAGCAGCTTAGCTGGAGACAGGGCCTATGGCTACACCTTC; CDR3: CASSLAGDRAYGYTF
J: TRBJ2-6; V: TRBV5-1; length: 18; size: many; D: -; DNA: TGCGCCAGCAGCTTGGTTCTGGGCCCTAGCTCTGGGGCCAACGTCCTGACTTTC; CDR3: CASSLVLGPSSGANVLTF
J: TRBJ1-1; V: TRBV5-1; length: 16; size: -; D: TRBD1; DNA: TGCGCCAGCAGCTTGGGATGGCTACAGGGGGCGAGGAAAGCTTTCTTT; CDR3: CASSLGWLQGARKAFF
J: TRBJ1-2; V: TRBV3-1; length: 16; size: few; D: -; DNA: TGTGCCAGCAGCCAAGATCGCCAGGGTGGGGACTATGGCTACACCTTC; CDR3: CASSQDRQGGDYGYTF
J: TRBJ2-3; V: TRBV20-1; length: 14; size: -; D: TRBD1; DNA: TGCAGTGCGCGGACAGGGCCTAGCACAGATACGCAGTATTTT; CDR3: CSARTGPSTDTQYF
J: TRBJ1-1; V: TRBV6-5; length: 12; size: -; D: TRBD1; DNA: TGTGCCAGCAGTTCCGGGACAGTGGAAGCTTTCTTT; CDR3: CASSSGTVEAFF
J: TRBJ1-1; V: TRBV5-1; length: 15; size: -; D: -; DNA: TGCGCCAGCAGCCGATCAGGGGCCCAAGGGGGGGAAGCTTTCTTT; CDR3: CASSRSGAQGGEAFF
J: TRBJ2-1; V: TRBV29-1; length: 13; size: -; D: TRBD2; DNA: TGCAGCCCTCGACTAGCCCTTTACAATGAGCAGTTCTTC; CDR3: CSPRLALYNEQFF
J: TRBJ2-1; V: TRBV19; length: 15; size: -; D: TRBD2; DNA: TGTGCCAGTAGTATTCGACTAGCGGGGCACAATGAGCAGTTCTTC; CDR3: CASSIRLAGHNEQFF
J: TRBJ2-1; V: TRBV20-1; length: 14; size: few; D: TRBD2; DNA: TGCAGTGCTAGCGCGGGAGGTGGGTACAATGAGCAGTTCTTC; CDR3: CSASAGGGYNEQFF
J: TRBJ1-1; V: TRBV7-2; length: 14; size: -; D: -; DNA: TGTGCCAGCAGCTTAGTAGGAGGGCCCCGTGAAGCTTTCTTT; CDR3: CASSLVGGPREAFF
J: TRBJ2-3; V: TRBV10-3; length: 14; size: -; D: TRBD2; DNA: TGTGCCATCAGTCCGGGACTAGCGGGGAATACGCAGTATTTT; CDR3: CAISPGLAGNTQYF